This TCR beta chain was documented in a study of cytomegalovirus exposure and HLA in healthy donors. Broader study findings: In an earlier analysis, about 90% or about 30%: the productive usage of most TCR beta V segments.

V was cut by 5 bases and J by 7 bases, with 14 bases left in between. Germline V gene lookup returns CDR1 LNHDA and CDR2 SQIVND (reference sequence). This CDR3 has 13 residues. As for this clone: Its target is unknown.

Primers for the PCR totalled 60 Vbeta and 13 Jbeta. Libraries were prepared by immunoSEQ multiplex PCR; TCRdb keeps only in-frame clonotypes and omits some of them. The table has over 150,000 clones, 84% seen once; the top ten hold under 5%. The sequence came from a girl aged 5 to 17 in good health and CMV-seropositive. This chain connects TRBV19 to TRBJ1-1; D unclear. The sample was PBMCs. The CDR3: CASSAKVGSEAFF. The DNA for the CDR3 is TGTGCCAGTAGTGCCAAAGTGGGGAGTGAAGCTTTCTTT.